This TCR beta chain came from a study of OX40 agonist ivuxolimab in advanced cancers. The CDR3 has 13 amino acids. Germline CDR1 MDHEN, CDR2 SYDVKM. Trimming took 5 bases from V and 3 from J, leaving 11 bases between them. Method: immunoSEQ multiplex PCR; TCRdb's copy keeps in-frame clones and lacks some. The sample contains about 89,000 clones, roughly 90% of which appear only once. This sequence originates from an adult with an advanced solid tumor such as melanoma, head and neck, liver or kidney cancer. The sequencing here drew on CD4+ or CD8+ T cells sorted from blood, taken in a trial of the OX40 agonist ivuxolimab. V is TRBV28 and J is TRBJ2-7, with a possible D match to TRBD1 (7 bases). The CDR3 is CASSQGGGYEQYF. CDR3 nucleotide sequence: TGTGCCAGCAGTCAGGGGGGAGGCTACGAGCAGTACTTC.